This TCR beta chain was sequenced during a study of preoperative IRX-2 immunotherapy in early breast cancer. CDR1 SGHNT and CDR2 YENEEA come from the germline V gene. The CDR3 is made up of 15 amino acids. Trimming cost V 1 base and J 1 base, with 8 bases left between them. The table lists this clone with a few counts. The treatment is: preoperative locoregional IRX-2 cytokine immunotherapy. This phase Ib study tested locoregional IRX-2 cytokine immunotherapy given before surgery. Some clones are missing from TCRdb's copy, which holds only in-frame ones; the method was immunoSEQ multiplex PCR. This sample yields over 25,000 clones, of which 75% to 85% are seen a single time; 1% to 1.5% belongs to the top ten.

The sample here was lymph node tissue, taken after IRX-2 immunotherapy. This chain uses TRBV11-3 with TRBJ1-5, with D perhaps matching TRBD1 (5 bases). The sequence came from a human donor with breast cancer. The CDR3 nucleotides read TGTGCCAGCAGCTTAGGTTGGGGGAGCAATCAGCCCCAGCATTTT. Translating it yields CASSLGWGSNQPQHF.